This TCR beta chain was recovered during a study of T cells in Graves' hyperthyroidism and ophthalmopathy. Uncontrolled infection, other autoimmune disease, pregnancy or lactation excluded patients. RNA transcripts gave rise to amplified TCR beta CDR3 regions. Researchers ran a first-round RT-PCR on the TCR CDR3 using the HTBI primer set. TCRdb reprocessed the multiplex PCR reads with MiXCR, giving one entry per CDR3 protein. The table lists around 690,000 distinct CDR3 sequences, 17% of them singletons. V lost 5 bases and J 2 bases, leaving 13 bases between the germline ends. Germline V gives CDR1 DFQATT, CDR2 SNEGSKA (reference sequence). The CDR3 has 14 residues.

The receptor was derived from a man aged 45-65 years with Graves' hyperthyroidism. The genes are TRBV20-1 and TRBJ2-1, with D perhaps matching TRBD2 (5 bases). The sequencing input was blood. CDR3 DNA sequence: TGCAGTGCTGCCTCAGCCGGGACCTACAATGAGCAGTTCTTC. Translated, it gives CSAASAGTYNEQFF.